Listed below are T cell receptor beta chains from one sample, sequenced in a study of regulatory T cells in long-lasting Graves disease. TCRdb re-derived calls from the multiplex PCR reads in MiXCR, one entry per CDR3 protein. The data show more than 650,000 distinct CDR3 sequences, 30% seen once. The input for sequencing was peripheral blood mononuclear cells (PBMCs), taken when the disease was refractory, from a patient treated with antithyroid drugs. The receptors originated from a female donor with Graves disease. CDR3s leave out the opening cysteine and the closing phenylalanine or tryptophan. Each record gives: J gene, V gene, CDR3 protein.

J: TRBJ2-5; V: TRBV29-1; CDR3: SVVVAGQETQY
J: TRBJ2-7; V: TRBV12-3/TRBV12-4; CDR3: ASSLGTSPYEQY
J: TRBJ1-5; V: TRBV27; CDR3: ASSSKQGAHFPSSNQPQH
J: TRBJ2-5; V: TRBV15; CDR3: ATSRRTLETQY
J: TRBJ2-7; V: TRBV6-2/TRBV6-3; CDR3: ASSYSGESYEQY
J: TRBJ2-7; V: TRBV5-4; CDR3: ASSPGGGAGYEQY
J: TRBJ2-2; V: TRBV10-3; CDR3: AISQEGGELF
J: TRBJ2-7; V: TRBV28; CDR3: ASSEAVSYEQY
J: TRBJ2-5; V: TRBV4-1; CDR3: ASRQLAGGGETQY
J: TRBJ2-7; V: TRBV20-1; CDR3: SAEASGRSYEQY
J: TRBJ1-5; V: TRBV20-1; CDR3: SARDPGQGRQPQH
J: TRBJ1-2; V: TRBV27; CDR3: ASSLGVGNYGYT
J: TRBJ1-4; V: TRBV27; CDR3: ASSKRQGTEKLF
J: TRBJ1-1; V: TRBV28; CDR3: ASRGTANTEAF
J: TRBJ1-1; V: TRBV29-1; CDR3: SVRQGAGTEAF
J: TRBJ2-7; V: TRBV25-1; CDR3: ASSASWTGLYEQY
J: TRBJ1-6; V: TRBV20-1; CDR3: SARGQNNSPLH
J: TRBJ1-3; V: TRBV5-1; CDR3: ASSLGLDSGNTIY
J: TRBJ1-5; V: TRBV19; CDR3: ASSIDGPWASGNQPQH
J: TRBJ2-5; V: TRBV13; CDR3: ASSTRDTETQY
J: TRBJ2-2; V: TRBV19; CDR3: ASSQRRAGTGELF
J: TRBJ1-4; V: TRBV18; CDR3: ASSPLWAPGSGKEKLF
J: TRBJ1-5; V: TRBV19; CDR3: ASSIDSGGRINQPQH